This section outlines one T cell receptor beta chain sequence together with its context. The antigen remains undetermined. This specimen comes from a study of cytomegalovirus exposure and HLA in healthy donors. Study details: From some 190 million T cells, an earlier analysis saw 120 million or so unique TCR beta sequences.

Study conclusions and caveats: An ancestry cluster, one associated with Asian ancestry, reportedly showed fewer N-insertions than the approximately 670-donor mean in a later analysis. As a later analysis revealed, most CMV-associated TCR beta chains appeared HLA-restricted. An analysis done earlier found most TCR beta V segments productive about 87% or about 30% of the time.

In the PCR, 60 Vbeta and 13 Jbeta primers were used. Using immunoSEQ multiplex PCR, the repertoire was profiled, and TCRdb retains in-frame clones only, with some absent. The sample shows 200,000 or so clones, about 79% of them seen only once. The sequence came from a boy aged 2-15 years in good health and CMV-seronegative. The sequenced sample was PBMCs.

CDR3 residues: CASSQDPQKSNYGYTF. The DNA of the CDR3 is TGCGCCAGCAGCCAAGATCCCCAGAAGTCTAACTATGGCTACACCTTC. V and J are TRBV4-3 and TRBJ1-2, with D hard to call. The ends were cut back, 0 bases at V and 0 bases at J, with 11 bases in the middle. The CDR3 totals 16 residues. Germline V lookup: CDR1 LGHNA, CDR2 YSLEER.